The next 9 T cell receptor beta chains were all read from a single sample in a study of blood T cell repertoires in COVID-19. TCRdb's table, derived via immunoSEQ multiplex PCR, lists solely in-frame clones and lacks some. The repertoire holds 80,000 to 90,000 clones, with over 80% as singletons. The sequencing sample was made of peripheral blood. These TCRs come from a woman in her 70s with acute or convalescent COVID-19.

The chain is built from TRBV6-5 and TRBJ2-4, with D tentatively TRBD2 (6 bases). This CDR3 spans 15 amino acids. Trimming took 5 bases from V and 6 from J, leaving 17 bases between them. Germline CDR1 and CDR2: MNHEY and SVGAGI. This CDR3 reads CASSITRSGVNIQYF. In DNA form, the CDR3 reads TGTGCCAGCAGTATCACTAGGTCGGGGGTAAACATTCAGTACTTC.

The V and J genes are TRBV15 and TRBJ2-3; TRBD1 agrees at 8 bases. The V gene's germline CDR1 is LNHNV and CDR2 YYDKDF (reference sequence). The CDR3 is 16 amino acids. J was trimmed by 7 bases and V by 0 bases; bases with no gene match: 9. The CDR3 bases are TGTGCCACCAGCAGAGATCGCGCAGGGGGCTTGAATACGCAGTATTTT. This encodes CATSRDRAGGLNTQYF.

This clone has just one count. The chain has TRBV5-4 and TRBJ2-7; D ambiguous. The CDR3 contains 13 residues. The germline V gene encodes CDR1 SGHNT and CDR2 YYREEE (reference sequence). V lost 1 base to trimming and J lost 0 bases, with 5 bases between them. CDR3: CASSLYGSYEQYF. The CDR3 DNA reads TGTGCCAGCAGCTTGTACGGCTCCTACGAGCAGTACTTC.

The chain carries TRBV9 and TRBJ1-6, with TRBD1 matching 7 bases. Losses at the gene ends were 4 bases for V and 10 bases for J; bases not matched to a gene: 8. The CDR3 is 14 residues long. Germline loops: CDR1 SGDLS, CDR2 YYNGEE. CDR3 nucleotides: TGTGCCAGCAGCCTCAGACAGGGCAGCTCACCCCTCCACTTT. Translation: CASSLRQGSSPLHF.

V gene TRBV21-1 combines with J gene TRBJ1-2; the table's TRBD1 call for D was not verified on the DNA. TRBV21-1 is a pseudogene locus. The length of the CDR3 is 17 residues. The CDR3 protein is CASSQKSGDRINYGYTF. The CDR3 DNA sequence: TGTGCCAGCAGCCAAAAATCGGGGGACAGGATTAACTATGGCTACACCTTC.

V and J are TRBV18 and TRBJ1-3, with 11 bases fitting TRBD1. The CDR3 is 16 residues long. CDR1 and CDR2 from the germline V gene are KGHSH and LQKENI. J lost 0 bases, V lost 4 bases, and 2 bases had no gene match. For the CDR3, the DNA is TGTGCCAGCTCACTCGGGACAGGGGGCTCTGGAAACACCATATATTTT. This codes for CASSLGTGGSGNTIYF. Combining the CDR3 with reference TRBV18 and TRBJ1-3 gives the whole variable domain NAGVMQNPRHLVRRRGQEARLRCSPMKGHSHVYWYRQLPEEGLKFMVYLQKENIIDESGMPKERFSAEFPKEGPSILRIQQVVRGDSAAYFCASSLGTGGSGNTIYFGEGSWLTVV.

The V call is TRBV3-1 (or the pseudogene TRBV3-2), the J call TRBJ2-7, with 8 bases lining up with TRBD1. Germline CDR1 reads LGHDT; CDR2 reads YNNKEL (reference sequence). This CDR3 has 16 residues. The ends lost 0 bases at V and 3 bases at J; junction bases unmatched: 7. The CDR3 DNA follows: TGTGCCAGCAGCCAAGATCCAACAGGGGGACTCTACGAGCAGTACTTC. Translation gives CASSQDPTGGLYEQYF.

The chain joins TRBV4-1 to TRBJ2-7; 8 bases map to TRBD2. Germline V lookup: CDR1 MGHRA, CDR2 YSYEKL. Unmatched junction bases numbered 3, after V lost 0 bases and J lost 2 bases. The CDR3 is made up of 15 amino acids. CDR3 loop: CASSQDGAGAYEQYF. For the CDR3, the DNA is TGCGCCAGCAGCCAAGATGGAGCGGGGGCCTACGAGCAGTACTTC.

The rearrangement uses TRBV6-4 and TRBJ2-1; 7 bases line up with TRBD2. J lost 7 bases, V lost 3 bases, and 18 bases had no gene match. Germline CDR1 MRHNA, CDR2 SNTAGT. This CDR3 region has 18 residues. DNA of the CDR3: TGTGCCAGCAGTGAAGGTAACCCCGGAGCGGGGTACCTGAATGAGCAGTTCTTC. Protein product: CASSEGNPGAGYLNEQFF.